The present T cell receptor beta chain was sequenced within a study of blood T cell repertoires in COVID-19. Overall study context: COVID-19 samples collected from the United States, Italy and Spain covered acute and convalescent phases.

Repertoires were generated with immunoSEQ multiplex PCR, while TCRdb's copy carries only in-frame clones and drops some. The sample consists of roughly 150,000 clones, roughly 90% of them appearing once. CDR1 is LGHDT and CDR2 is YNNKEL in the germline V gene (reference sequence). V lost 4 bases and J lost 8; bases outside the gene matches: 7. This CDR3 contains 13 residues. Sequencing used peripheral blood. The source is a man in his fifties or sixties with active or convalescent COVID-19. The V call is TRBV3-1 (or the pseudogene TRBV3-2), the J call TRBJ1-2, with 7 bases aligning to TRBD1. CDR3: CASSLNDRDGYTF. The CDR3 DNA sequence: TGTGCCAGCAGCCTTAATGACAGGGACGGCTACACCTTC.